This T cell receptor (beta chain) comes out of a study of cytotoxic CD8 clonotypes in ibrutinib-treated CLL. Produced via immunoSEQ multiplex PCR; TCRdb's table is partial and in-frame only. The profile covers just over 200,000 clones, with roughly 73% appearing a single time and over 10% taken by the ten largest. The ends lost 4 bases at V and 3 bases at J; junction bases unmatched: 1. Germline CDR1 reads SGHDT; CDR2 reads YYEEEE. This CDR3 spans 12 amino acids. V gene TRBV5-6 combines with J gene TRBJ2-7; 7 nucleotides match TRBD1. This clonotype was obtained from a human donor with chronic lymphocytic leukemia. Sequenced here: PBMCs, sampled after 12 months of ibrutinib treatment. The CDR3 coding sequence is TGTGCCAGCAGCGGGGACAGCTACGAGCAGTACTTC. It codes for CASSGDSYEQYF.